The clone carrying this T cell receptor (beta chain) was detected only once. The data belong to a study of blood T cell repertoires in COVID-19. Across the study: COVID-19 samples, acute and convalescent, were from the United States, Italy and Spain.

Per the authors' pipeline: Quantification of nucleated cells was approximated via reference gene primer amplification. Only in-frame clones appear in the TCRdb table, and some are missing; sequencing was by immunoSEQ multiplex PCR. For V, J and clone size, that table is used; D and trimming come from the DNA. Of some 300,000 clones listed, 85% to 90% were seen once; the top ten hold over 3.5%. The study recruited people aged 18 to 89 years across roughly 25 US areas. This CDR3 comprises 15 residues. Germline-derived CDR1 and CDR2 are SNHLY and FYNNEI. With 10 bases clipped from V and 3 bases from J, the junction kept 13 bases outside the gene matches.

Input material: PBMCs or T cells enriched from blood (not recorded which). The TCR sequence derives from a woman under 30 with acute COVID-19. This chain connects TRBV2 to TRBJ1-2; 8 bases agree with TRBD1. The CDR3 loop reads CATTLSGQADYGYTF. DNA of the CDR3: TGTGCCACCACCCTTTCGGGACAGGCAGACTATGGCTACACCTTC.